The clone carrying this TCR beta chain was seen a few times. The data stem from a study of spatial heterogeneity in lung cancer. The sample's time point: sample taken at primary tumor resection. Unsorted tumor, nontumor lung tissue or cryopreserved PBMC supplied the whole RNA. This CDR3 has 15 amino acids. Germline V gives CDR1 DFQATT, CDR2 SNEGSKA (reference sequence). V lost 0 bases and J lost 6; bases outside the gene matches: 9. TCRdb analysed the 5' RACE reads with MiXCR anew, one entry per CDR3 protein. The sample comprises around 87,000 distinct CDR3 sequences, over 9.5% of which are singletons, and roughly two fifths rests with the top ten.

The sample here was PBMCs, taken at surgery. This sequence originates from a male donor with early-stage non-small cell lung cancer. The genes are TRBV20-1 and TRBJ2-7; 9 bases align to TRBD1. Here the CDR3 DNA reads TGCAGTGCTAGAGACCGGGACAGGGTGTTGGGCGAGCAGTACTTC. It is translated as CSARDRDRVLGEQYF.